Below are 20 T cell receptor beta chains sequenced from a single sample in a study of cytomegalovirus exposure and HLA in healthy donors. PCR primers comprised 60 Vbeta and 13 Jbeta primers. Sequencing was performed with immunoSEQ multiplex PCR; in TCRdb, only in-frame clones are kept and a portion is missing. The data show 150,000 to 250,000 clones, with 70% to 80% seen just once and around 4.8% held by the top ten. The sequenced sample was PBMCs. These receptors came from a woman aged 25 to 39 in good health and CMV-seropositive.

The chain couples TRBV5-1 to TRBJ2-7, with TRBD1 identical over 7 bases. The CDR3 sequence is 14 residues long. Germline CDR1 SGHRS, CDR2 YFSETQ. V shed 4 bases, J shed 4 bases, and the junction held 8 bases outside the gene matches. CDR3 DNA sequence: TGCGCCAGCAGCCCGCTGCCCAGGGGGTACGAGCAGTACTTC. Its translation: CASSPLPRGYEQYF.

This sequence joins TRBV25-1 and TRBJ2-3; D is unresolved. Germline CDR1 and CDR2: MGHDK and SYGVNS. V lost 3 bases to trimming and J lost 1 base, with 8 bases between them. CDR3 length: 14 residues. For the CDR3, the DNA is TGTGCCAGCAGTGATCCTAGTCGCACAGATACGCAGTATTTT. This translates into CASSDPSRTDTQYF.

The genes are TRBV29-1 and TRBJ2-7; D is possibly TRBD1 (5 bases). This CDR3 has 12 residues. The germline V gene has CDR1 SQVTM and CDR2 ANQGSEA. Trimming took off 0 bases at V and 3 bases at J, with 6 bases between the two ends. For the CDR3, the DNA is TGCAGCGTTGAAGACAGGGACTACGAGCAGTACTTC. As protein: CSVEDRDYEQYF.

The chain joins TRBV5-1 to TRBJ2-2, with D uncertain. The germline gives CDR1 SGHRS, CDR2 YFSETQ. Trimming took off 5 bases at V and 0 bases at J, with 8 bases between the two ends. The CDR3 length is 14 residues. The CDR3 nucleotides are TGCGCCAGCAGTCCGGGTCCGAACACCGGGGAGCTGTTTTTT. It codes for CASSPGPNTGELFF.

The chain recombines TRBV7-9 with TRBJ2-5; D uncertain. From germline, CDR1 is SEHNR and CDR2 FQNEAQ (reference sequence). Between the trimmed V and J ends, which lost 2 bases and 5 bases, there was a span of 6 bases. This CDR3 spans 12 amino acids. The CDR3 DNA follows: TGTGCCAGCAGCTTAATCCAGGAGACCCAGTACTTC. Residues: CASSLIQETQYF.

This clone showed up just once. The chain links TRBV10-3 to TRBJ1-2, with a possible D match to TRBD1 (5 bases). Trimming left V 11 bases short and J 3 bases short, with 13 bases between. The CDR3 is 12 residues long. CDR1 is ENHRY and CDR2 is SYGVKD in the germline V gene. CDR3 amino acids: CAAGTGDYGYTF. CDR3 DNA: TGTGCCGCCGGGACGGGAGACTATGGCTACACCTTC.

The chain has TRBV5-6 and TRBJ2-3; D remains ambiguous. Germline-derived CDR1 and CDR2 are SGHDT and YYEEEE. The ends were cut back, 2 bases at V and 2 bases at J, with 6 bases in the middle. CDR3 length: 13 amino acids. CDR3 DNA sequence: TGTGCCAGCAGCTTAACAAACACAGATACGCAGTATTTT. Translation gives CASSLTNTDTQYF.

V is TRBV4-1 and J is TRBJ2-2; 8 bases are shared with TRBD1. The germline V gene has CDR1 MGHRA and CDR2 YSYEKL. With 3 bases clipped from V and 0 bases from J, the junction kept 12 bases outside the gene matches. CDR3 length equals 19 residues. This chain's CDR3 is CASSHPRLEQGANTGELFF. In DNA form, the CDR3 reads TGCGCCAGCAGCCACCCGCGCTTGGAACAGGGGGCGAACACCGGGGAGCTGTTTTTT.

J is TRBJ2-6 and V is TRBV10-1; 10 bases map to TRBD1. The CDR3 sequence is 17 residues long. Trimming at V came to 10 bases and at J to 4 bases, leaving 13 bases not matched to a gene. The V gene's germline CDR1 is WNHNN and CDR2 SYGVQD (reference sequence). The CDR3 nucleotides read TGCGCCAACGGGACAGGGGAACAGGCGAGAGGGGCCAACGTCCTGACTTTC. This encodes CANGTGEQARGANVLTF.

This clone was picked up one time. The gene calls are TRBV7-7 and TRBJ2-3; 10 bases match TRBD1. With 3 bases clipped from V and 7 bases from J, the junction kept 7 bases outside the gene matches. Germline CDR1 and CDR2: SSHAT and FNYEAQ (reference sequence). The CDR3 has 15 residues. The CDR3 reads CASSLGQGSLYTQYF. The CDR3 DNA follows: TGTGCCAGCAGCTTGGGACAGGGGTCCTTATATACGCAGTATTTT. The variable domain in full, with the rest retrieved from reference TRBV7-7 and TRBJ2-3, is GAGVSQSPRYKVTKRGQDVTLRCDPISSHATLYWYQQALGQGPEFLTYFNYEAQPDKSGLPSDRFSAERPEGSISTLTIQRTEQRDSAMYRCASSLGQGSLYTQYFGPGTRLTVL.

The chain recombines TRBV5-4 with TRBJ2-3; no clear D. This CDR3 has 16 residues. The V end lost 1 base, the J end lost 4 bases, and 16 bases lay between the germline ends. Germline loops: CDR1 SGHNT, CDR2 YYREEE (reference sequence). The CDR3 protein is CASSLHPGSPADTQYF. The DNA of the CDR3 is TGTGCCAGCAGCTTGCATCCGGGTTCCCCAGCAGATACGCAGTATTTT.

The chain has TRBV4-1 and TRBJ2-1; D is unresolved. The length of the CDR3 is 16 residues. Germline CDR1 MGHRA, CDR2 YSYEKL. Trimming removed 1 base at V and 0 bases at J, with 10 bases between. The CDR3 here is CASSQVDMISYNEQFF. The CDR3 region has the DNA TGCGCCAGCAGCCAAGTAGATATGATCTCCTACAATGAGCAGTTCTTC.

The chain joins TRBV5-6 to TRBJ1-1; TRBD1 matches at 7 bases. J lost 4 bases, V lost 4 bases, and 7 bases had no gene match. Looked up from germline, CDR1 is SGHDT and CDR2 is YYEEEE. This CDR3 comprises 14 residues. The CDR3 DNA follows: TGTGCCAGCAGCAAGACAGGGCTAAGCACTGAAGCTTTCTTT. Amino acids: CASSKTGLSTEAFF.

J is TRBJ2-2 and V is TRBV19, with D hard to call. Trimming removed 1 base at V and 4 bases at J, with 4 bases between. The CDR3 loop spans 13 amino acids. The V gene's germline CDR1 is LNHDA and CDR2 SQIVND (reference sequence). For the CDR3, the DNA is TGTGCCAGTAGTATAGGGAGCACCGGGGAGCTGTTTTTT. Its translation: CASSIGSTGELFF.

On this clone: The junction shows a germline mismatch at one end, possibly a read error. Other nucleotide sequences in the sample specify the same CDR3. The chain uses TRBV4-3 and TRBJ2-7; D possibly corresponds to TRBD2 (6 bases). CDR1 and CDR2 (germline): LGHNA, YSLEER. CDR3 size: 16 residues. CDR3 nucleotide sequence: TGCGCTAGCAGCCAAGATTTTGCGGGGAGCTCCTACGAGCAGTACTTC. This translates into CASSQDFAGSSYEQYF.

This clone was seen a single time. Here the CDR3 reads CASSPFGQGAETQYF. For the CDR3, the DNA is TGTGCCAGCAGCCCCTTTGGACAGGGGGCCGAGACCCAGTACTTC. The chain employs TRBV6-5 and TRBJ2-5; 11 bases align to TRBD1. V lost 6 bases, J lost 5 bases, and 8 bases stayed unmatched. CDR1 MNHEY and CDR2 SVGAGI come from the germline V gene. The CDR3 loop spans 15 amino acids.

This clone was seen only once. The chain uses TRBV5-4 and TRBJ2-3; D unresolved. The CDR3 contains 16 residues. Germline V gene data show CDR1 as SGHNT and CDR2 as YYREEE (reference sequence). Trimming cost V 0 bases and J 2 bases, with 13 bases left between them. The CDR3 protein is CASSLGASQFTDTQYF. The CDR3 coding sequence is TGTGCCAGCAGCTTGGGAGCTAGTCAATTCACAGATACGCAGTATTTT.

The rearrangement uses TRBV28 and TRBJ1-1, with D unresolved. Germline loops: CDR1 MDHEN, CDR2 SYDVKM. The CDR3 sequence is 13 residues long. Trimming shortened V by 5 bases and J by 9 bases, and 16 bases separated the two germline ends. CDR3 DNA: TGTGCCAGCAGTATACTAGATGGGCCCAAAGCTTTCTTT. Translating gives CASSILDGPKAFF.

This rearrangement joins TRBV5-1 to TRBJ1-2; 8 bases agree with TRBD1. J was trimmed by 2 bases and V by 2 bases; bases with no gene match: 5. This CDR3 has 15 residues. The germline V gene has CDR1 SGHRS and CDR2 YFSETQ. The DNA for the CDR3 is TGCGCCAGCAGCTTCCGGACAGGGCACAACTATGGCTACACCTTC. Its protein is CASSFRTGHNYGYTF.

The V and J genes are TRBV27 and TRBJ2-7; 11 bases align to TRBD2. V gave up 4 bases and J gave up 3 bases; unmatched junction bases: 5. The germline gives CDR1 MNHEY, CDR2 SMNVEV (reference sequence). The length of the CDR3 is 15 residues. The CDR3 coding sequence is TGTGCCAGCAGTTCGGAGACTAGCGGGGACTACGAGCAGTACTTC. It encodes CASSSETSGDYEQYF.